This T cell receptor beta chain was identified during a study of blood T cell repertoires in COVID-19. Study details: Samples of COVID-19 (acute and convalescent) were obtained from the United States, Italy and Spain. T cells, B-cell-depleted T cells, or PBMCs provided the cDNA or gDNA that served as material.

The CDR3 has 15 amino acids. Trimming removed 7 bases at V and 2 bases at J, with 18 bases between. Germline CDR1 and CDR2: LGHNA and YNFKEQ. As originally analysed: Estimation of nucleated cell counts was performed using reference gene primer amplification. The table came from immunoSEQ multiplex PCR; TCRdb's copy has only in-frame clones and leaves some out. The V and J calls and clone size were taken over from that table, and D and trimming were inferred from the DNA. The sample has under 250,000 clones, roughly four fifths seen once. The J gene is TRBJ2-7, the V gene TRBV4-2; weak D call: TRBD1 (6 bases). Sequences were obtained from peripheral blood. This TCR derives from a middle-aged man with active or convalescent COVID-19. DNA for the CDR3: TGTGCCAGCACCCTGGACAGCTTGGTCCCCTACGAGCAGTACTTC. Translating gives CASTLDSLVPYEQYF.